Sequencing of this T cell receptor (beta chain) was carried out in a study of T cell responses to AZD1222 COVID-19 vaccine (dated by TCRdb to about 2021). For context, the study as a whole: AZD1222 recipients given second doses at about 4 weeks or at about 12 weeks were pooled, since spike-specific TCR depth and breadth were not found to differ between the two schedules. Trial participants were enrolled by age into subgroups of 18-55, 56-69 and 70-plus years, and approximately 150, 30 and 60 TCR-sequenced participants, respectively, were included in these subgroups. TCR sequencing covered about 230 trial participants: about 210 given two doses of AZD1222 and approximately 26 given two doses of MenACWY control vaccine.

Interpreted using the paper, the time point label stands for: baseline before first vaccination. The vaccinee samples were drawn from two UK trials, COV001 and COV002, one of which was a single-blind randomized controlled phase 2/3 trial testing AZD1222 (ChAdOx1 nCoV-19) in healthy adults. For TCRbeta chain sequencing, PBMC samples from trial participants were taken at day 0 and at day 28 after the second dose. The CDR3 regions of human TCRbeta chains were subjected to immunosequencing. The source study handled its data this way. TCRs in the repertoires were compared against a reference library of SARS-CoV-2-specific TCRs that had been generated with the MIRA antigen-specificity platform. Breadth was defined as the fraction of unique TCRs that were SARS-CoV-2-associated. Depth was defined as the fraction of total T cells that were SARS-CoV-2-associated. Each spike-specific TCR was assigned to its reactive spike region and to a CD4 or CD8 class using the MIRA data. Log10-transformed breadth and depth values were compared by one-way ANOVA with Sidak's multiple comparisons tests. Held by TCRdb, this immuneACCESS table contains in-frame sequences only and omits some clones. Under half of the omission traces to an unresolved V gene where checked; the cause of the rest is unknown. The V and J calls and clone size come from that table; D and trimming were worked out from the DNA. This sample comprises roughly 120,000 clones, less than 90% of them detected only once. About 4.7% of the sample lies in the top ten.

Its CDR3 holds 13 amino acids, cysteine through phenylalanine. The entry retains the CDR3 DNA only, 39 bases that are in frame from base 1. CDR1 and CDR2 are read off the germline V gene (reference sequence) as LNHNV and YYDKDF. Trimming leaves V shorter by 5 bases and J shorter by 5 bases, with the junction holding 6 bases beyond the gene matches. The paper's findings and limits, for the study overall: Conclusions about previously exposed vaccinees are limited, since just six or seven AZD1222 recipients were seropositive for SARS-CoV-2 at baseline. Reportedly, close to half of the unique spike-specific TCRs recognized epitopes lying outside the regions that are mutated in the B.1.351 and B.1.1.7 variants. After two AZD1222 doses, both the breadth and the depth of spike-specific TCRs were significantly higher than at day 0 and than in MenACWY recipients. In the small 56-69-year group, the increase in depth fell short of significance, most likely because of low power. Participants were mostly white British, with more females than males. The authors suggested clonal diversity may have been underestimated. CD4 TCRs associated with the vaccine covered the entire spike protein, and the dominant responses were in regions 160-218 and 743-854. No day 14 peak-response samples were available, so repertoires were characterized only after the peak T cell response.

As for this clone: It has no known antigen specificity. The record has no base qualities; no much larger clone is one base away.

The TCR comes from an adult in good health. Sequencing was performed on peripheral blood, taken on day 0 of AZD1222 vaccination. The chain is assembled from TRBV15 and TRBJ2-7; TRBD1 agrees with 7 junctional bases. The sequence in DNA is TGTGCCACCAGCCCCCGACAGGGCCACGAGCAGTACTTC. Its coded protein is CATSPRQGHEQYF.